This is a list of T cell receptor beta chains from one sample in a study of control samples from healthy donors and cancer patients. Only in-frame clones appear in the TCRdb table, and some are missing; sequencing was by immunoSEQ multiplex PCR. The sample includes over 100,000 clones, 80% to 95% of them seen just once. The sequencing sample was made of blood. These receptors came from a man aged 35 to 55 in good health. CDR3s include the opening cysteine and the closing phenylalanine or tryptophan. D genes are given only for firm matches. Not all rows give a size; the values are once, few, many and, for expanded clones, a class.

TRBV4-1	-	TRBJ2-5	TRBD2	CASSQDPPGLVQETQYF	TGCGCCAGCAGCCAAGATCCCCCGGGACTAGTCCAAGAGACCCAGTACTTC
TRBV5-1	-	TRBJ2-3	TRBD1	CASSLAPGQATDTQYF	TGCGCCAGCAGCTTGGCCCCGGGACAGGCTACAGATACGCAGTATTTT
TRBV5-5	-	TRBJ1-4	-	CASSLNQYRTNEKLFF	TGTGCCAGCAGCTTGAACCAATACAGGACTAATGAAAAACTGTTTTTT
TRBV5-1	-	TRBJ1-1	-	CASSFSGTENTEAFF	TGCGCCAGCAGCTTTTCCGGGACCGAGAACACTGAAGCTTTCTTT
TRBV9	-	TRBJ2-1	-	CASSVDPGSYNEQFF	TGTGCCAGCAGCGTAGATCCGGGATCCTACAATGAGCAGTTCTTC
TRBV28	-	TRBJ2-7	TRBD1	CASSLGTGIFPEQYF	TGTGCCAGCAGTTTAGGGACAGGGATTTTTCCCGAGCAGTACTTC
TRBV3-1/TRBV3-2	-	TRBJ2-5	-	CASSQERETQYF	TGTGCCAGCAGCCAGGAGCGAGAGACCCAGTACTTC
TRBV5-6	-	TRBJ1-5	-	CASSTNRDPTGPQHF	TGTGCCAGCAGCACGAACCGGGACCCAACGGGGCCCCAGCATTTT
TRBV12-3/TRBV12-4	-	TRBJ2-7	-	CASSLLQGYEQYF	TGTGCCAGCAGTTTACTTCAGGGGTACGAGCAGTACTTC
TRBV7-3	-	TRBJ2-1	TRBD2	CASSSPGLATSEQFF	TGTGCCAGCAGCTCACCGGGACTAGCGACTAGTGAGCAGTTCTTC
TRBV3-1/TRBV3-2	-	TRBJ1-1	-	CASSPAHRNTEAFF	TGTGCCAGCAGCCCAGCGCACAGGAACACTGAAGCTTTCTTT
TRBV18	-	TRBJ1-2	-	CASSPSQGNYGYTF	TGTGCCAGCTCACCTAGTCAGGGGAACTATGGCTACACCTTC
TRBV5-4	-	TRBJ1-3	-	CASSFGGVDRSGNTIYF	TGTGCCAGCAGCTTCGGAGGGGTGGATCGATCTGGAAACACCATATATTTT
TRBV18	-	TRBJ1-1	-	CASSPVGGTVEAFF	TGTGCCAGCTCACCCGTAGGGGGTACGGTTGAAGCTTTCTTT
TRBV19	-	TRBJ2-1	-	CASSESRGDEQFF	TGTGCCAGTAGTGAAAGTCGTGGGGATGAGCAGTTCTTC
TRBV6-5	-	TRBJ2-4	-	CASSYSPAKNIQYF	TGTGCCAGCAGTTACTCGCCGGCCAAAAACATTCAGTACTTC
TRBV6-5	-	TRBJ2-1	TRBD2	CASSYGTSGVNEQFF	TGTGCCAGCAGTTACGGGACTAGCGGGGTCAATGAGCAGTTCTTC
TRBV18	-	TRBJ1-4	-	CASSPTDSGFGKLFF	TGTGCCAGCTCACCAACCGACAGTGGCTTTGGAAAACTGTTTTTT
TRBV5-6	-	TRBJ1-1	-	CASSLKGSNTEAFF	TGTGCCAGCAGCTTAAAGGGCTCGAACACTGAAGCTTTCTTT
TRBV5-5	-	TRBJ1-3	-	CASSLWGTYQSGNTIYF	TGTGCCAGCAGCTTGTGGGGCACCTACCAATCTGGAAACACCATATATTTT
TRBV28	-	TRBJ2-7	-	CASLTVGPYEQYF	TGTGCCAGCCTGACCGTCGGCCCCTACGAGCAGTACTTC
TRBV5-5	-	TRBJ2-2	TRBD2	CASSLGWTSGNTGELFF	TGTGCCAGCAGCTTGGGGTGGACTAGCGGGAACACCGGGGAGCTGTTTTTT
TRBV19	-	TRBJ2-1	-	CASSILVSEQQQFF	TGTGCCAGTAGTATTCTCGTCTCGGAACAGCAGCAGTTCTTC
TRBV7-9	-	TRBJ1-1	-	CASSLQGNTEAFF	TGTGCCAGCAGCCTTCAGGGGAACACTGAAGCTTTCTTT
TRBV4-1	-	TRBJ1-1	-	CASRGTMYGTEAFF	TGCGCCAGCAGAGGTACTATGTATGGCACTGAAGCTTTCTTT
TRBV7-6	-	TRBJ1-2	TRBD1	CASSLAARGRLDYGYTF	TGTGCCAGCAGCTTAGCGGCCAGGGGGCGCTTGGACTATGGCTACACCTTC
TRBV19	-	TRBJ2-4	-	CASDSGGAAKNIQYF	TGTGCCAGTGACTCAGGGGGGGCAGCCAAAAACATTCAGTACTTC
TRBV12-3/TRBV12-4	-	TRBJ1-1	-	CASSPQSTGEAFF	TGTGCCAGCAGTCCTCAGAGTACCGGTGAAGCTTTCTTT
TRBV7-6	-	TRBJ2-3	-	CASSPRGAGPDTQYF	TGTGCCAGCAGCCCCCGGGGTGCGGGTCCAGATACGCAGTATTTT
TRBV24-1	-	TRBJ2-7	-	CATSDSAVPYEQYF	TGTGCCACCAGTGATTCGGCAGTGCCCTACGAGCAGTACTTC
TRBV18	-	TRBJ1-1	-	CASSPIRGPEAFF	TGTGCCAGCTCCCCAATAAGGGGACCTGAAGCTTTCTTT
TRBV4-1	-	TRBJ2-1	TRBD2	CASSQDRVAGGQFF	TGCGCCAGCAGCCAAGATCGAGTAGCGGGGGGTCAATTCTTC
TRBV6-5	-	TRBJ2-2	-	CASSYVPGELFF	TGTGCCAGCAGTTACGTCCCCGGGGAGCTGTTTTTT
TRBV19	once	TRBJ2-2	TRBD2	CASSTSGANTGELFF	TGTGCCAGTAGTACTAGCGGGGCGAACACCGGGGAGCTGTTTTTT
TRBV6-1	-	TRBJ1-2	TRBD1	CASSDSDRGLTNYGYTF	TGTGCCAGCAGTGATTCGGACAGGGGATTGACTAACTATGGCTACACCTTC
TRBV6-5	once	TRBJ1-5	TRBD1	CASRLGQGNQPQHF	TGTGCCAGCAGGCTGGGACAGGGCAATCAGCCCCAGCATTTT
TRBV14	-	TRBJ2-1	-	CASSSGPREQFF	TGTGCCAGCAGTTCCGGGCCTAGAGAGCAGTTCTTC
TRBV6-1	once	TRBJ1-5	-	CASSDRQSNQPQHF	TGTGCCAGCAGTGATAGACAGAGCAATCAGCCCCAGCATTTT
TRBV3-1/TRBV3-2	-	TRBJ2-3	-	CASSQGRGAGTDTQYF	TGTGCCAGCAGCCAAGGACGGGGGGCCGGCACAGATACGCAGTATTTT
TRBV5-4	-	TRBJ2-7	-	CASSEGGQSSYEQYF	TGTGCCAGCAGCGAGGGCGGGCAGAGCTCCTACGAGCAGTACTTC